Detailed here is one TCR beta chain. Sequenced by immunoSEQ multiplex PCR; TCRdb stores in-frame clones only, minus some. The sample yields about 120,000 clones, approximately 90% seen once. This CDR3 has 13 amino acids. V lost 4 bases to trimming and J lost 5 bases, with 9 bases between them. The germline V gene has CDR1 LNHDA and CDR2 SQIVND (reference sequence). The data are from a study of T cell responses to AZD1222 COVID-19 vaccine. This sequence originates from an adult who received the AZD1222 COVID-19 vaccine. Sequenced here: peripheral blood, sampled 28 days after the second AZD1222 dose. The J gene is TRBJ1-3, the V gene TRBV19, with TRBD1 as a possible D gene (6 bases). The CDR3 nucleotides read TGTGCCAGTAGTAGGGACATACGAAACACCATATATTTT. This gives the protein CASSRDIRNTIYF.